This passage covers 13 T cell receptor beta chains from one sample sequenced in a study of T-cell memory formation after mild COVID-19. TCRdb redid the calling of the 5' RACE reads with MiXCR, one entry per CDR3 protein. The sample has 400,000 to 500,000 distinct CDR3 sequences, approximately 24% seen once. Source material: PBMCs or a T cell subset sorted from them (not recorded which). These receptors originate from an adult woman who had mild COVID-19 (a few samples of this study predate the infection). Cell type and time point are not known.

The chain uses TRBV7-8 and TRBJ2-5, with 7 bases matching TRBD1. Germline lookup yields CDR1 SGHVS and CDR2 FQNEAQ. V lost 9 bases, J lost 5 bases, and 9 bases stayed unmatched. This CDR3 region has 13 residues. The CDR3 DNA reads TGTGCCAGTTTACAGGGGTTTGGGGAGACCCAGTACTTC. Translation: CASLQGFGETQYF.

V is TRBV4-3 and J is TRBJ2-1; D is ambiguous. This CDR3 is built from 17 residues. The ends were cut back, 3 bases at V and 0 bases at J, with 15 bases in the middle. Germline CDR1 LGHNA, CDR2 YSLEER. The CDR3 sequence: CASSQTNVRSSYNEQFF. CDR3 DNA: TGCGCCAGCAGCCAGACAAACGTGAGGAGCTCCTACAATGAGCAGTTCTTC.

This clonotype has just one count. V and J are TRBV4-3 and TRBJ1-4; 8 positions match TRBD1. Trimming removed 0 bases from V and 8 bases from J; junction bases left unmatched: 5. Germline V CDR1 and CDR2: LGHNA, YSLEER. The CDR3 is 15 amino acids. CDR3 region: CASSQDGRGQEKLFF. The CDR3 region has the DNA TGCGCCAGCAGCCAAGATGGCAGGGGGCAAGAAAAACTGTTTTTT.

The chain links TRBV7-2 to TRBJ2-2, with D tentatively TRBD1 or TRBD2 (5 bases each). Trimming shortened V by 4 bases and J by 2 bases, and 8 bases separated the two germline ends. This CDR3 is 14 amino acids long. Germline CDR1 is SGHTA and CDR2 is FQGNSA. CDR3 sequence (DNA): TGTGCCAGCAGCTGGGACCTTAACACCGGGGAGCTGTTTTTT. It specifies CASSWDLNTGELFF.

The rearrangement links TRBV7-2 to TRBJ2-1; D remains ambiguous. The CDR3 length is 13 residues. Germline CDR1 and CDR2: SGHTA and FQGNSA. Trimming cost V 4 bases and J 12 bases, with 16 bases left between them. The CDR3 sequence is CASSWMDGPRQFF. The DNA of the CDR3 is TGTGCCAGCAGCTGGATGGACGGCCCTCGGCAGTTCTTC.

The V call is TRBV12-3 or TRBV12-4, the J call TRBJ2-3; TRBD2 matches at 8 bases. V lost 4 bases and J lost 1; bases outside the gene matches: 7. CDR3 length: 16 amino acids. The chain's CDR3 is CASSSSTSDGTDTQYF. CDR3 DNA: TGTGCCAGCAGTTCATCGACTAGCGACGGCACAGATACGCAGTATTTT.

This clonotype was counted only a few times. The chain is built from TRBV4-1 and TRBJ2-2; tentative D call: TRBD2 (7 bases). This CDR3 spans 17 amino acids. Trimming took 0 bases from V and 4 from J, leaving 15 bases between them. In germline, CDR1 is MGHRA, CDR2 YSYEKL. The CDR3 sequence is CASSQDRRGGATGELFF. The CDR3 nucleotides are TGCGCCAGCAGCCAAGATCGCAGGGGAGGGGCCACCGGGGAGCTGTTTTTT.

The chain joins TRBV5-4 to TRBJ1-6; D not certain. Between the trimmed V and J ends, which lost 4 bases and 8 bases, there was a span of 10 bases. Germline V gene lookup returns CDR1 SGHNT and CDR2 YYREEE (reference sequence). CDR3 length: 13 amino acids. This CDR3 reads CASSQDRYSPLHF. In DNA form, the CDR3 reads TGTGCCAGCAGCCAGGACCGTTATTCACCCCTCCACTTT. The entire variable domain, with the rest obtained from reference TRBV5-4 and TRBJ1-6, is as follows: ETGVTQSPTHLIKTRGQQVTLRCSSQSGHNTVSWYQQALGQGPQFIFQYYREEENGRGNFPPRFSGLQFPNYSSELNVNALELDDSALYLCASSQDRYSPLHFGNGTRLTVT.

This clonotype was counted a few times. The CDR3 spells CSGGLAGIAKNIQYF. In DNA, the CDR3 is TGCAGTGGAGGACTAGCGGGGATAGCCAAAAACATTCAGTACTTC. The chain links TRBV20-1 to TRBJ2-4; TRBD2 matches 12 bases. V was clipped by 7 bases and J by 0 bases; unmatched bases: 4. This CDR3 spans 15 amino acids. Germline assignment: CDR1 DFQATT and CDR2 SNEGSKA (reference sequence).

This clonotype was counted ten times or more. In DNA, the CDR3 is TGTGCCAGCAGTTACTCCGGCCAGGGGGCATCGGCTGAGCAGTTCTTC. Translated: CASSYSGQGASAEQFF. The gene calls are TRBV6-5 and TRBJ2-1; 8 bases line up with TRBD1. The CDR3 runs to 16 residues. Trimming removed 0 bases from V and 9 bases from J; junction bases left unmatched: 10. Germline values: CDR1 MNHEY, CDR2 SVGAGI.

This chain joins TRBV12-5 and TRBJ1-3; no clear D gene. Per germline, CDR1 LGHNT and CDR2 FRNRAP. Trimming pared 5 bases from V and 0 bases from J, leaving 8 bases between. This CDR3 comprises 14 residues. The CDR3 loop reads CASGHSSSGNTIYF. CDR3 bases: TGTGCTAGTGGTCATTCGAGCTCTGGAAACACCATATATTTT.

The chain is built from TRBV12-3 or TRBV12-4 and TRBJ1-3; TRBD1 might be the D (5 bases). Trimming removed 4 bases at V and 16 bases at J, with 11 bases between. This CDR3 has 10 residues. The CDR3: CASSWGRAYF. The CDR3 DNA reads TGTGCCAGCAGTTGGGGCCGGGCGTATTTT.

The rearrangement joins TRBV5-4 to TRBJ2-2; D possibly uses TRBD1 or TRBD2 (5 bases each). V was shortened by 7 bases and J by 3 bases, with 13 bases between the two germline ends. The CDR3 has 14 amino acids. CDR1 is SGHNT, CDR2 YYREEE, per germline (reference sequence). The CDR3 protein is CASHPGRYTGELFF. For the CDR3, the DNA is TGTGCCAGCCACCCGGGACGTTACACCGGGGAGCTGTTTTTT.